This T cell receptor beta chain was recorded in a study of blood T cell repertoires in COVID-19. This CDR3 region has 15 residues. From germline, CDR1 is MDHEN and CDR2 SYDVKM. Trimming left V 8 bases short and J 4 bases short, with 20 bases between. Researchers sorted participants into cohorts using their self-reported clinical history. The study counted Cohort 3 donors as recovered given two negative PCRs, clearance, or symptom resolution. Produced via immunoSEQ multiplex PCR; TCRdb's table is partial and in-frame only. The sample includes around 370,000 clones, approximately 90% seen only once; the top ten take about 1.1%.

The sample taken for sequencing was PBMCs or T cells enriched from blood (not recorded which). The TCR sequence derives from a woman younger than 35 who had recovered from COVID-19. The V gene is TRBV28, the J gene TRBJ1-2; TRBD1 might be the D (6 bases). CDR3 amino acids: CASGPQGPGGYGYTF. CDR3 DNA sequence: TGTGCCAGCGGCCCTCAGGGGCCGGGGGGCTATGGCTACACCTTC.